One sample yielded the 25 T cell receptor beta chains listed below, sequenced in a study of blood T cell repertoires in COVID-19. Assay used: immunoSEQ multiplex PCR; TCRdb lists only in-frame clones, some missing. The table records 95,000 to 100,000 clones, roughly nine tenths of them present only once. Sequencing was performed on peripheral blood. These receptors originate from a man aged 45-65 years with acute or convalescent COVID-19.

The chain links TRBV7-2 to TRBJ1-6; 9 nucleotides line up with TRBD1. Germline-derived CDR1 and CDR2 are SGHTA and FQGNSA. This CDR3 contains 17 residues. V was clipped by 2 bases and J by 7 bases; unmatched bases: 9. The CDR3 loop is CASSLRGQGLSNSPLHF. The CDR3 nucleotides are TGTGCCAGCAGCTTAAGGGGACAGGGCTTGAGCAATTCACCCCTCCACTTT.

J is TRBJ2-2 and V is TRBV7-2; D is perhaps TRBD2 (6 bases). This CDR3 has 14 amino acids. The germline gives CDR1 SGHTA, CDR2 FQGNSA. V was pared by 8 bases and J by 6 bases, with 16 bases between. The CDR3 DNA sequence: TGTGCCAGCCCCCGGGACTCTGCAGCCGGGGAGCTGTTTTTT. Translation: CASPRDSAAGELFF. The whole variable domain, remainder taken from reference TRBV7-2 and TRBJ2-2, is GAGVSQSPSNKVTEKGKDVELRCDPISGHTALYWYRQSLGQGLEFLIYFQGNSAPDKSGLPSDRFSAERTGGSVSTLTIQRTQQEDSAVYLCASPRDSAAGELFFGEGSRLTVL.

The chain has TRBV6-1 and TRBJ1-3; D gene uncertain. Germline CDR1 MNHNS, CDR2 SASEGT. This CDR3 region has 15 residues. V was clipped by 3 bases and J by 2 bases, with 11 bases between them. DNA of the CDR3: TGTGCCAGCAGTGAGGCCCGGGTAGCTGGAAACACCATATATTTT. Translated, it gives CASSEARVAGNTIYF.

This chain links TRBV29-1 with TRBJ1-2; D is uncertain. V lost 5 bases, J lost 5 bases, and 15 bases lay in between. The CDR3 sequence is 13 residues long. Germline V gene sequence: CDR1 SQVTM, CDR2 ANQGSEA. The CDR3 DNA reads TGCAGCGTTCTGCGGTCGAGGGATTATGGCTACACCTTC. Residues: CSVLRSRDYGYTF.

This clone has more than one count but fewer than ten. This chain links TRBV7-9 with TRBJ1-1, with TRBD1 identical over 7 bases. Germline-derived CDR1 and CDR2 are SEHNR and FQNEAQ (reference sequence). This CDR3 has 16 amino acids. After removal of 3 bases from V and 5 bases from J, the junction contained 12 bases not matched to a gene. The chain's CDR3 is CASSLGTQGSRTEAFF. The CDR3 DNA reads as TGTGCCAGCAGCTTGGGTACACAGGGGTCGCGTACTGAAGCTTTCTTT.

The chain is built from TRBV28 and TRBJ1-4; D gene ambiguous. This CDR3 spans 15 amino acids. Germline V gene data show CDR1 as MDHEN and CDR2 as SYDVKM. V lost 6 bases and J lost 8, with 19 bases in between. DNA of the CDR3: TGTGCCAGCAGCCACACCTCCGGCCGGGTGGAAAAACTGTTTTTT. Amino acids: CASSHTSGRVEKLFF.

J is TRBJ1-6 and V is TRBV19; 7 bases agree with TRBD1. CDR1 is LNHDA and CDR2 is SQIVND in the germline V gene (reference sequence). V was clipped by 5 bases and J by 1 base; unmatched bases: 5. This CDR3 is 16 amino acids long. The CDR3 DNA is TGTGCCAGTAGTCCCCGACAGGGATCCTATAATTCACCCCTCCACTTT. Its protein is CASSPRQGSYNSPLHF. Supplemented by reference TRBV19 and TRBJ1-6, the full variable domain reads DGGITQSPKYLFRKEGQNVTLSCEQNLNHDAMYWYRQDPGQGLRLIYYSQIVNDFQKGDIAEGYSVSREKKESFPLTVTSAQKNPTAFYLCASSPRQGSYNSPLHFGNGTRLTVT.

This chain joins TRBV19 and TRBJ1-1; D remains ambiguous. This CDR3 contains 12 residues. Trimming left V 3 bases short and J 9 bases short, with 11 bases between. Germline V gene sequence: CDR1 LNHDA, CDR2 SQIVND (reference sequence). Here the CDR3 DNA reads TGTGCCAGTAGTATTCCTTCCGTCCAAGCTTTCTTT. As protein: CASSIPSVQAFF.

The CDR3 spells CASSLLGQGLGGNQPQHF. CDR3 bases: TGTGCCAGCAGTTTATTGGGACAGGGGTTAGGGGGCAATCAGCCCCAGCATTTT. This chain uses TRBV27 with TRBJ1-5; the match to TRBD1 covers 10 bases. The CDR3 is made up of 18 amino acids. Losses at the gene ends were 1 base for V and 2 bases for J; bases not matched to a gene: 8. The germline CDR1 and CDR2 sequences are MNHEY and SMNVEV (reference sequence).

V usage is TRBV19 and J usage is TRBJ1-3, with 8 nucleotides matching TRBD1. The length of the CDR3 is 16 residues. V lost 5 bases, J lost 4 bases, and 10 bases stayed unmatched. CDR1 is LNHDA and CDR2 is SQIVND in the germline V gene (reference sequence). CDR3 DNA sequence: TGTGCCAGTAGTCTAAGACAGGGGAAGAGAGGAAACACCATATATTTT. The encoded protein is CASSLRQGKRGNTIYF.

The rearrangement uses TRBV23-1 and TRBJ1-2, with D tentatively TRBD1 (5 bases). TRBV23-1 is filed as an ORF, its function uncertain. CDR3 length equals 13 residues. Trimming stripped 9 bases from V and 6 bases from J, with 17 bases between. This CDR3 reads CARTFQGGDGYTF. CDR3 coding DNA: TGCGCCAGGACGTTCCAGGGTGGGGATGGCTACACCTTC.

This rearrangement joins TRBV5-6 to TRBJ2-5; 8 positions agree with TRBD1. J gave up 2 bases and V 6 bases, and 9 bases lay outside the gene matches. The CDR3 totals 15 residues. Germline V gene lookup returns CDR1 SGHDT and CDR2 YYEEEE. The CDR3 region has the DNA TGTGCCAGCATCGCCCTGGACAGGGCACAAGAGACCCAGTACTTC. Translated, it gives CASIALDRAQETQYF. The full variable domain, its missing parts supplied by reference TRBV5-6 and TRBJ2-5, is DAGVTQSPTHLIKTRGQQVTLRCSPKSGHDTVSWYQQALGQGPQFIFQYYEEEERQRGNFPDRFSGHQFPNYSSELNVNALLLGDSALYLCASIALDRAQETQYFGPGTRLLVL.

V and J are TRBV19 and TRBJ1-5; 9 positions match TRBD1. This CDR3 is 17 amino acids long. V was pared by 2 bases and J by 2 bases, with 7 bases of the junction left unmatched. CDR1 is LNHDA, CDR2 SQIVND, per germline (reference sequence). The CDR3 protein is CASSIFLRTGGNQPQHF. The CDR3 bases are TGTGCCAGTAGTATATTCCTACGGACAGGGGGCAATCAGCCCCAGCATTTT.

The chain employs TRBV19 and TRBJ2-3, with 8 positions matching TRBD2. This CDR3 contains 13 residues. The V gene end was trimmed by 6 bases and the J gene end by 4 bases; junction bases not matched to a gene: 3. Looked up from germline, CDR1 is LNHDA and CDR2 is SQIVND (reference sequence). The CDR3 sequence is CASRGLAADTQYF. CDR3 nucleotide sequence: TGTGCCAGTAGAGGACTAGCAGCAGATACGCAGTATTTT.

There are a few counts of this clone. The chain uses TRBV7-9 and TRBJ2-3; TRBD1 matches 9 bases. Germline values: CDR1 SEHNR, CDR2 FQNEAQ (reference sequence). After removal of 8 bases from V and 6 bases from J, the junction contained 9 bases not matched to a gene. The CDR3 is 14 amino acids. CDR3 bases: TGTGCCAGCGATCCGGGACAGGGTTACGATACGCAGTATTTT. Its protein product is CASDPGQGYDTQYF. The full variable domain, rest sourced from reference TRBV7-9 and TRBJ2-3, is DTGVSQNPRHKITKRGQNVTFRCDPISEHNRLYWYRQTLGQGPEFLTYFQNEAQLEKSRLLSDRFSAERPKGSFSTLEIQRTEQGDSAMYLCASDPGQGYDTQYFGPGTRLTVL.

This clone turned up a few times. The gene calls are TRBV6-6 and TRBJ1-6; possible D gene TRBD1, 5 bases. Germline V gene sequence: CDR1 MNHNY, CDR2 SVGAGI (reference sequence). This CDR3 region has 14 residues. The ends were cut back, 6 bases at V and 9 bases at J, with 15 bases in the middle. The CDR3 DNA reads TGTGCCAGCAGCGGAGACAGTCGAACTTCACCCCTCCACTTT. Its protein product is CASSGDSRTSPLHF.

This clone has only a few counts. This chain connects TRBV29-1 to TRBJ1-4; 8 bases map to TRBD1. CDR1 and CDR2 from the germline V gene are SQVTM and ANQGSEA. The trim removed 3 bases at V and 8 bases at J, leaving 5 bases unmatched. The CDR3 consists of 13 residues. CDR3 DNA: TGCAGCGTTGAGGGACAGGAGCGAGAAAAACTGTTTTTT. Translating gives CSVEGQEREKLFF.

The chain employs TRBV5-6 and TRBJ2-1; no firm D call. CDR1 and CDR2 (germline): SGHDT, YYEEEE. This CDR3 contains 12 residues. The V gene lost 2 bases and the J gene lost 9 bases, with 9 bases spanning the gap. CDR3 nucleotide sequence: TGTGCCAGCAGCTTTCTAAGTGGTGAGCAGTTCTTC. Translating gives CASSFLSGEQFF.

The chain combines TRBV6-5 with TRBJ1-1; TRBD1 matches 9 bases. Germline loops: CDR1 MNHEY, CDR2 SVGAGI. This CDR3 is 15 amino acids long. V gave up 2 bases and J gave up 5 bases; unmatched junction bases: 6. The chain's CDR3 is CASSYPGTGRTEAFF. In DNA form, the CDR3 reads TGTGCCAGCAGTTACCCTGGGACAGGGAGGACTGAAGCTTTCTTT.

This rearrangement joins TRBV13 to TRBJ2-7, with 10 bases matching TRBD2. J was trimmed by 3 bases and V by 5 bases; bases with no gene match: 10. The germline gives CDR1 PRHDT, CDR2 FYEKMQ (reference sequence). The CDR3 extends over 16 amino acids. Written as DNA, the CDR3 is TGTGCCAGCAGCCCTATAACCACTAGCGGGGACTACGAGCAGTACTTC. It translates to CASSPITTSGDYEQYF.

The chain has TRBV18 and TRBJ1-2; TRBD1 aligns across 10 bases. The CDR3 has 14 residues. Germline CDR1 and CDR2: KGHSH and LQKENI. After removal of 0 bases from V and 7 bases from J, the junction contained 2 bases not matched to a gene. The CDR3 DNA reads as TGTGCCAGCTCACCACCCAGGGACAGGGGTGGCTACACCTTC. This codes for CASSPPRDRGGYTF.

The rearrangement uses TRBV10-1 and TRBJ2-7, with a tentative D call TRBD2 (5 bases). The CDR3 extends over 13 amino acids. CDR1 and CDR2 (germline): WNHNN, SYGVQD (reference sequence). Trimming took 5 bases from V and 4 from J, leaving 12 bases between them. CDR3 protein: CASSRGFSYEQYF. The CDR3 DNA follows: TGCGCCAGCAGTCGGGGATTCTCTTACGAGCAGTACTTC.

The chain couples TRBV20-1 to TRBJ1-6, with a possible D match to TRBD1 (6 bases). Trimming cost V 6 bases and J 1 base, with 13 bases left between them. This CDR3 is 15 amino acids long. Germline CDR1 DFQATT, CDR2 SNEGSKA (reference sequence). DNA of the CDR3: TGCAGTGCCAGTCCAGACAGGTCCTATAATTCACCCCTCCACTTT. Protein: CSASPDRSYNSPLHF.

J is TRBJ1-6 and V is TRBV6-5; D ambiguous. From germline, CDR1 is MNHEY and CDR2 SVGAGI. The germline V and J ends were trimmed by 6 bases and 6 bases, with 12 bases remaining between them. The CDR3 contains 14 residues. CDR3 nucleotide sequence: TGTGCCAGCAGCCGGGGTGGAGGTAATTCACCCCTCCACTTT. This sequence encodes CASSRGGGNSPLHF.

The rearrangement joins TRBV15 to TRBJ2-2; 7 nucleotides line up with TRBD1. This CDR3 region has 15 residues. Germline CDR1 reads LNHNV; CDR2 reads YYDKDF (reference sequence). V lost 5 bases to trimming and J lost 4 bases; unmatched junction nucleotides: 7. CDR3 amino acids: CATSFNRGGTGELFF. The CDR3 DNA is TGTGCCACCAGCTTTAACAGGGGTGGCACCGGGGAGCTGTTTTTT.